The 3 T cell receptor beta chains in this list originate from one sample, sequenced in a study of shared clonotypes between healthy human individuals. Here immunoSEQ multiplex PCR was the method, and the copy in TCRdb shows in-frame clones only, minus some. Of roughly 2 million clones listed, around 95% are singletons. Sequences were obtained from naive CD4+ T cells sorted from blood. Subset specified: CD45RA+ positively selected. These receptors were obtained from a man aged 18 to 29 in good health.

The rearrangement links TRBV5-4 to TRBJ1-2; tentatively, D is TRBD1 (5 bases). V was pared by 4 bases and J by 4 bases, with 17 bases between. Germline V gene sequence: CDR1 SGHNT, CDR2 YYREEE (reference sequence). This CDR3 comprises 15 residues. The CDR3 DNA sequence: TGTGCCAGCAGCCCCGAGTCAGGGAGAACCTATGGCTACACCTTC. Its translation: CASSPESGRTYGYTF.

The CDR3: CASSRKPGLGGEQYF. CDR3 sequence (DNA): TGTGCCAGCAGCCGAAAACCGGGACTAGGGGGCGAGCAGTACTTC. The rearrangement uses TRBV6-5 and TRBJ2-7, with 8 bases lining up with TRBD2. The V and J ends lost 6 bases and 6 bases, in that order; junction bases with no gene match: 13. CDR3 length: 15 residues. Germline assignment: CDR1 MNHEY and CDR2 SVGAGI.

The rearrangement links TRBV29-1 to TRBJ1-1; D is possibly TRBD1 (6 bases). Germline values: CDR1 SQVTM, CDR2 ANQGSEA. The V end lost 4 bases, the J end lost 5 bases, and 20 bases lay between the germline ends. The CDR3 has 15 amino acids. The CDR3 coding sequence is TGCAGCGTTGGAATGCAGGGGTCATTTCTTACTGAAGCTTTCTTT. Its protein product is CSVGMQGSFLTEAFF.